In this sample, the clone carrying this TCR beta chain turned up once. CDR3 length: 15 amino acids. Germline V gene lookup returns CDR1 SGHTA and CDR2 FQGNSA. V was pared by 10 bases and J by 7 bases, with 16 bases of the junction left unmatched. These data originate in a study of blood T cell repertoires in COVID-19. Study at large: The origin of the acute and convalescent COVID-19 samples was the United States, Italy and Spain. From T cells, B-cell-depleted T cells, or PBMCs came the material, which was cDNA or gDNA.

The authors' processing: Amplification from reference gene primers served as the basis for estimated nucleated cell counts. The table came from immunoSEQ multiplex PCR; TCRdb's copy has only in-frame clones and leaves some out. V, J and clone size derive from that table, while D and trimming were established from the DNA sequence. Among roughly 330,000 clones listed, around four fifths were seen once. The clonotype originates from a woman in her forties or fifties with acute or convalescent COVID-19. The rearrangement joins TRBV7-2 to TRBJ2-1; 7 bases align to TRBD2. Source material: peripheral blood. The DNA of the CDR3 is TGTGCCACCTCCCCCTGGGGGGGGGTTTGGAATGAGCAGTTCTTC. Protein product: CATSPWGGVWNEQFF.